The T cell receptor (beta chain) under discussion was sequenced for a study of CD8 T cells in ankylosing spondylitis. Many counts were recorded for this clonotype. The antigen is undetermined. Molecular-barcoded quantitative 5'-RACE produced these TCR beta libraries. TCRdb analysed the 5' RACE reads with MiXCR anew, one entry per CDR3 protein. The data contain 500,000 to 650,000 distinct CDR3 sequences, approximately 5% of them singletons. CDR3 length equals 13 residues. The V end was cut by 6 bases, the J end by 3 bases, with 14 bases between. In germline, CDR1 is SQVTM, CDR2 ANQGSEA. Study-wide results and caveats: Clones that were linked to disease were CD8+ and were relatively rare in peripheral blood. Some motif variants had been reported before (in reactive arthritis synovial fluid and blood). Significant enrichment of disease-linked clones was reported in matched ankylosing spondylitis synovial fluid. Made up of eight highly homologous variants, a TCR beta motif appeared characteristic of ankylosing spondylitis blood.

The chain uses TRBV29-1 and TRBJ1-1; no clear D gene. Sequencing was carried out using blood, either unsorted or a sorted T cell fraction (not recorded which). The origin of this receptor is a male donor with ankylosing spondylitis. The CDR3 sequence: CSVQLDLDTEAFF. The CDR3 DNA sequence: TGCAGCGTCCAACTAGATTTGGACACTGAAGCTTTCTTT.